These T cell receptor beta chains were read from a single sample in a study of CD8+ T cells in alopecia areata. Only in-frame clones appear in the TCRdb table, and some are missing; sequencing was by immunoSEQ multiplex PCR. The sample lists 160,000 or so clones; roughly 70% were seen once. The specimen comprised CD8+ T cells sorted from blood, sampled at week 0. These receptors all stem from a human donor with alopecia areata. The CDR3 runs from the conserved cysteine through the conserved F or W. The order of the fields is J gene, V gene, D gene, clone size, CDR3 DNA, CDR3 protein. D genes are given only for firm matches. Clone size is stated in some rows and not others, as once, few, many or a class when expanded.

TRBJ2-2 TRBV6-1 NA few TGTGCCAGCAGTGAGGAGGGCCTGAGCACCGGGGAGCTGTTTTTT CASSEEGLSTGELFF
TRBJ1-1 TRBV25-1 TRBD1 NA TGTGCCAGCAGCCCCGGACAGGGAGGCACTGAAGCTTTCTTT CASSPGQGGTEAFF
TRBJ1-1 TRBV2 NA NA TGTGCCAGCAGTGAAAGGCACGGGGACACTGAAGCTTTCTTT CASSERHGDTEAFF
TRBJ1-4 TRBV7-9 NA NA TGTGCCAGCAGCTTAGATCCGGAAAAACTGTTTTTT CASSLDPEKLFF
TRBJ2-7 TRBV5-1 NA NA TGCGCCAGCAGCTTGGCGGGGGAGGTTCTCGAGCAGTACTTC CASSLAGEVLEQYF
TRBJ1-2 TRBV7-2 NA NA TGTGCCAGCAGAGGGGCAGGGAAGTATGGCTACACCTTC CASRGAGKYGYTF
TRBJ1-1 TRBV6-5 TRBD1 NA TGTGCCAGCAGTTACTCCCCAGGGGGTGAGGCTTTCTTT CASSYSPGGEAFF
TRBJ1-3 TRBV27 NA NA TGTGCCAGCAGTCAATGGCCCGGGAGAAACACCATATATTTT CASSQWPGRNTIYF
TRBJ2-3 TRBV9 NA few TGTGCCAGCAGCGTAGCTCAGAGGGATACGCAGTATTTT CASSVAQRDTQYF
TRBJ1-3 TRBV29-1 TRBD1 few TGCAGTCACGATGGGGCGGGACAGGGCGGACGATTTGGAAACACCATATATTTT CSHDGAGQGGRFGNTIYF
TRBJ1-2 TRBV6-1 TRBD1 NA TGTGCCAGCAATTATAAAACAGGGGGCTATGGCTACACCTTC CASNYKTGGYGYTF
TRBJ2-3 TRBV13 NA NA TGTGCCAGCAGCTCGGGAGATACGCAGTATTTT CASSSGDTQYF
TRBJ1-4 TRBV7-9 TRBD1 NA TGTGCCAGCAGCCTGGTGGGACAGGGGGGAGAAAAACTGTTTTTT CASSLVGQGGEKLFF
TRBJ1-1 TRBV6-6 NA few TGTGCCAGCAGTAGTACTGAAGCTTTCTTT CASSSTEAFF
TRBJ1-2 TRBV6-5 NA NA TGTGCCAGCAGTTACTCAGGCGGGGGGGCTAATGGCTACACCTTC CASSYSGGGANGYTF
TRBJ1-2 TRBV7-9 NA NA TGTGCCAGCAGCTCAACGGGGGCTACCTATGGCTACACCTTC CASSSTGATYGYTF
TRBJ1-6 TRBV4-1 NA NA TGCGCCAGCAGCCAAGTGTCGTGGGTTTCACCCCTCCACTTT CASSQVSWVSPLHF
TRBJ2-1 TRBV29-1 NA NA TGCAGCGTTGGAGGCTCCTACAATGAGCAGTTCTTC CSVGGSYNEQFF
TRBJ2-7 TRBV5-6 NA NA TGTGCCAGCAGCTTGGGAAAGGTCGAGCAGTACTTC CASSLGKVEQYF
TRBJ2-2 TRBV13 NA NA TGTGCCAGCAGCTTAGGGTCCGCCTCCACCGGGGAGCTGTTTTTT CASSLGSASTGELFF
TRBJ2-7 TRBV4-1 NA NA TGCGCCAGCAGCCAAGATGCGACGCGTTACGAGCAGTACTTC CASSQDATRYEQYF
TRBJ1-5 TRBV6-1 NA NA TGTGCCAGCAGTCGCCGGTCCCAGCCCCAGCATTTT CASSRRSQPQHF
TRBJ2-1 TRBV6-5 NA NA TGTGCCAGCAGTTACTCGGGAAACAATGAGCAGTTCTTC CASSYSGNNEQFF
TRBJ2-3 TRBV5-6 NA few TGTGCCAGCAGTACGGGGAGCACAGATACGCAGTATTTT CASSTGSTDTQYF
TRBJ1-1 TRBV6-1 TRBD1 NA TGTGCCAGCAGTGAGTTTCCAGGGGGCTCTTACACTGAAGCTTTCTTT CASSEFPGGSYTEAFF
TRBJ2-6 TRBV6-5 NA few TGTGCCATCGGGACGGGTGATTCTGGGGCCAACGTCCTGACTTTC CAIGTGDSGANVLTF
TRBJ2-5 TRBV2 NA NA TGTGCCAGCAGTTTGAGTCTATGGGAGACCCAGTACTTC CASSLSLWETQYF
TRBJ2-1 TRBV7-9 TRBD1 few TGTGCCAGCAGCTTAGCGCAAGGGGGCGATGAGCAGTTCTTC CASSLAQGGDEQFF
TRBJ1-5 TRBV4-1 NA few TGCGCCAGCAGCCAGAGGGCTTGGGGGAATCAGCCCCAGCATTTT CASSQRAWGNQPQHF
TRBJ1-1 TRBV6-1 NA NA TGTGCCAGCAGGGGGGGGTCCGGCACTGAAGCTTTCTTT CASRGGSGTEAFF
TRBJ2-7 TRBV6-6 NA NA TGTGCCAGCGGGGCAGCAATCTACGAGCAGTACTTC CASGAAIYEQYF
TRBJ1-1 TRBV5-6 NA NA TGTGCCAGCAGCTTGCAGGGCTACACTGAAGCTTTCTTT CASSLQGYTEAFF
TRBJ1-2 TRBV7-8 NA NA TGTGCCAGCAGCTTAGGAGGGGTAGGGGATGGCTACACCTTC CASSLGGVGDGYTF
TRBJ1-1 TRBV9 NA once TGTGCCAGCAGCGACGGACGGGTTTCTACTGAAGCTTTCTTT CASSDGRVSTEAFF
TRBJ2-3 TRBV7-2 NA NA TGTGCCAGCAGCTTAGTATCCACAGATACGCAGTATTTT CASSLVSTDTQYF
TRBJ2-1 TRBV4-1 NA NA TGCGCCAGCAGCCAAGGATACGACAATGAGCAGTTCTTC CASSQGYDNEQFF